This T cell receptor (beta chain) was profiled in a study of response to subunit inactivated influenza vaccine (dated by TCRdb to the late 2010s). Describing the broader study: Deep quantitative profiling of the T cell receptor repertoire was used in the study to follow responses to a trivalent subunit inactivated influenza vaccine.

As for this clonotype: Its antigen has not been determined. Base qualities were left out, and no much larger clone turns up one base away.

Here is what the overall study found, with its caveats: The authors suggested that each seasonal influenza vaccination may recruit only a limited number of new T cells.

The method was RT-PCR. Sequenced using an Illumina HiSeq 2500. TCRdb reprocessed the public reads (quality trimming at Q25 with fastp, clone calling with MiXCR) and kept in-frame beta chains. Merged by CDR3 protein, the rows form single entries marked with the most common genes and DNA. For this sample there are hundreds of thousands of distinct CDR3 sequences; around 11% appear just once. Of the sample, 9.5% to 12% falls within the top ten clones. CDR1 MNHNS and CDR2 SASEGT were looked up in the germline V gene. Ends trimmed: V by 2 bases, J by 8 bases; bases unmatched to a gene: 11. The cysteine opens and the phenylalanine closes a CDR3 of 17 amino acids. CDR3 DNA is the only sequence kept; it has 51 bases, read in frame from the first base. These same data were also listed under a study on T cells expressing NK-cell markers. From that second study: The TCR beta cDNA libraries were made using 5'RACE template switching, a step that added both a universal primer site and unique molecular identifiers. TCR beta-chain repertoires were profiled in sorted CD3+CD56+NKG2C+, CD3+CD56+NKG2C- and CD3+CD56-NKG2C+ T-cell subsets from roughly eight donors. Among the eight sequenced donors, only one was HCMV-seronegative, while the other seven were HCMV-seropositive. In several experiments an anti-gammadeltaTCR antibody was added to restrict sorting to alphabetaTCR-expressing T cells. In over five donors, the dominant CD3+CD56+NKG2C+ clonotypes were among the top 10 CD8+ clonotypes and accounted for roughly 1.0-7.5% of CD8+ T cells. Those dominant clonotypes were again the most abundant among CD3+CD56-NKG2C+ cells in a handful of donors, at 28.3-60.1%. Whether the expanded NKG2C-expressing T cell clones were specific for HCMV antigens was left unclear. The study sequenced eight donors, all healthy volunteers chosen at random: three men and five women. To determine HCMV serostatus, a commercial ELISA kit was used to detect HCMV-specific IgG in serum. Peripheral blood mononuclear cells were isolated from blood by Ficoll density gradient centrifugation. Bulk peripheral blood T-cell repertoires were additionally sequenced from unsorted PBMC for roughly six donors. Priming for cDNA synthesis came from the TCR beta constant segment, and two successive PCR amplification steps followed. Sequencing of the libraries produced 2 x 150 bp reads on Illumina HiSeq 2000/2500, MiSeq or NextSeq. MIGEC was used to demultiplex reads and group the reads by UMI, and MiTCR was used to assemble and quantify clonotypes. To exclude erroneous sequences, only TCR cDNA sequences supported by at least two reads were retained. The tcR package was used for downstream repertoire analysis, and clonotypes were matched between fractions using CDR3 nucleotide sequence together with V segment. VDJmatch was used to annotate antigen specificity against VDJdb, with one amino acid substitution in CDR3 permitted.

The clonotype originates from a man aged 50 to 60 who received an inactivated influenza vaccine. Donor details come from another sample of the same person, matched by shared clones. The material sequenced was PBMCs from blood, taken on the day of vaccination. The receptor chain draws on TRBV6-1 and TRBJ1-6; 8 bases in the middle match TRBD1. CDR3 region: CASSEWLSQGAHSPLHF. The DNA reads as follows: TGTGCCAGCAGTGAATGGTTATCGCAGGGGGCGCATTCACCCCTCCACTTT.